These T cell receptor beta chains were read from a single sample in a study of PD-1 blockade in classical Hodgkin lymphoma. Produced via immunoSEQ multiplex PCR; TCRdb's table is partial and in-frame only. The sample shows 95,000 to 100,000 clones, roughly 91% of them seen only once. Sequenced material: peripheral blood mononuclear cells (PBMCs), taken before the second cycle of nivolumab. Receptor source: a human donor with classical Hodgkin lymphoma. The CDR3 runs from the conserved cysteine through the conserved F or W. A D gene is named only where the DNA matches it firmly. The size entry is marked missing in some rows and otherwise reads once, few, many or a size class.

j_call v_call clone_size d_call cdr3_nt cdr3_aa
TRBJ2-5 TRBV7-3 NA NA TGTGCCAGCAGCTTAACTTCGGCAGGGCTACAAGAGACCCAGTACTTC CASSLTSAGLQETQYF
TRBJ2-7 TRBV5-5 NA NA TGTGCCAGCAGCTTGAAAGAATCAGGCACCAGAGTCGAGCAGTACTTC CASSLKESGTRVEQYF
TRBJ1-1 TRBV7-9 NA NA TGTGCCAGCAGCTCGGGCCGCTTCATGAACACTGAAGCTTTCTTT CASSSGRFMNTEAFF
TRBJ2-7 TRBV5-4 NA NA TGTGCCAGCAGCTTCGGTCCGGGGCTAGGCTACGAGCAGTACTTC CASSFGPGLGYEQYF
TRBJ1-4 TRBV5-1 NA TRBD1 TGCGCCAGCAGCTTGCAAGGGACAGAGGGTGAAAAACTGTTTTTT CASSLQGTEGEKLFF
TRBJ2-6 TRBV27 once NA TGTGCCAGCCCCCAAATGAACTCTGGGGCCAACGTCCTGACTTTC CASPQMNSGANVLTF
TRBJ1-2 TRBV19 NA TRBD1 TGTGCCAGTACTCCGACAGGGGGACTCTATGGCTACACCTTC CASTPTGGLYGYTF
TRBJ2-7 TRBV19 NA TRBD1 TGTGCCAGTACTAACCGGGACAGAGCCTACGAGCAGTACTTC CASTNRDRAYEQYF
TRBJ1-2 TRBV30 NA NA TGTGCCTGGAGTGTTGAAGCTAACTATGGCTACACCTTC CAWSVEANYGYTF
TRBJ2-3 TRBV5-6 NA TRBD2 TGTGCCAGCAGCTTGGTCGTTCTAGCGGGGGGGGCAGATACGCAGTATTTT CASSLVVLAGGADTQYF
TRBJ2-5 TRBV5-6 NA NA TGTGCCAGCAGCTTGGGGGTATCCGGAGAGACCCAGTACTTC CASSLGVSGETQYF
TRBJ2-1 TRBV7-3 NA NA TGTGCCAGCAGCCCCCCCGGGGACCGTTACAATGAGCAGTTCTTC CASSPPGDRYNEQFF
TRBJ2-3 TRBV25-1 NA TRBD1 TGTGCCAGCAGCTTAACCGGGACAGGGGTGAGAGATACGCAGTATTTT CASSLTGTGVRDTQYF
TRBJ2-5 TRBV5-1 NA NA TGCGCCAGCAGCTTTGCAGGGGTGGAGGAGACCCAGTACTTC CASSFAGVEETQYF
TRBJ2-2 TRBV2 NA TRBD1 TGTGCCAGCAGTGTCGGGACAGGGGCTAACACCGGGGAGCTGTTTTTT CASSVGTGANTGELFF
TRBJ2-1 TRBV27 NA TRBD1 TGTGCCAGCAGTTTTTTTTGGGACAGGATCTACAATGAGCAGTTCTTC CASSFFWDRIYNEQFF
TRBJ2-1 TRBV5-3 NA TRBD2 TGTGCCAGAAGCTCGGCCTTCCGGGGGGGCAAGGCGAATGAGCAGTTCTTC CARSSAFRGGKANEQFF
TRBJ1-6 TRBV6-1 NA NA TGTGCCACCAGTTGGAGCTCCTATAATTCACCCCTCCACTTT CATSWSSYNSPLHF
TRBJ2-1 TRBV14 NA NA TGTGCCAGCAGCCAAGAGGGGAGGGGGTCCAGTGAGCAGTTCTTC CASSQEGRGSSEQFF
TRBJ2-6 TRBV28 NA NA TGTGCCACCGAGGGGAGTGAGAATCCCGGGGCCAACGTCCTGACTTTC CATEGSENPGANVLTF
TRBJ1-5 TRBV9 NA NA TGTGCCAGCAGCGTAGAGTGGGACAACAATCAGCCCCAGCATTTT CASSVEWDNNQPQHF
TRBJ2-5 TRBV9 NA NA TGTGCCAGCAGCGTAGGGGGGGGCCGAGAGACCCAGTACTTC CASSVGGGRETQYF
TRBJ2-7 TRBV10-1 NA NA TGCGCCAGCAGTGAGTCTGGCCCGTCGGGCTCCTACGAGCAGTACTTC CASSESGPSGSYEQYF
TRBJ2-1 TRBV19 NA NA TGTGCCAGTAGTCTCTCCCACGGGAGCTCCTACAATGAGCAGTTCTTC CASSLSHGSSYNEQFF
TRBJ2-1 TRBV10-1 NA NA TGCGCCAGCAGTGAGCAGGCAGGGATATACAATGAGCAGTTCTTC CASSEQAGIYNEQFF
TRBJ2-5 TRBV29-1 NA NA TGCAGCGTTGTGAAAGGGGTAAAGGGGGAGACCCAGTACTTC CSVVKGVKGETQYF
TRBJ1-6 TRBV7-2 NA NA TGTGCCAGCAGCTTATATGGAGGGGATAATTCACCCCTCCACTTT CASSLYGGDNSPLHF
TRBJ2-3 TRBV15 NA NA TGTGCCACCAGCAGAGATGAGCGTGTAGCAGATACGCAGTATTTT CATSRDERVADTQYF
TRBJ2-5 TRBV7-3 NA NA TGTGCCAGCAGCTTAAGGGCGGATAGTCTTGAGACCCAGTACTTC CASSLRADSLETQYF
TRBJ1-1 TRBV12-5 NA NA TGTGCTAGTGGTTTGTCTCTAGCCGCCACTGAAGCTTTCTTT CASGLSLAATEAFF
TRBJ2-3 TRBV11-3 once NA TGTGCCAGCAGCTTCCGGGGTGAGCGGGCGCAGTATTTT CASSFRGERAQYF
TRBJ1-1 TRBV7-2 NA NA TGTGCCAGCAGCTCTACAGGGAAAGTTAGCACTGAAGCTTTCTTT CASSSTGKVSTEAFF